A single sample gave rise to the 12 T cell receptor beta chains below, sequenced in a study of T-cell memory formation after mild COVID-19. MiXCR, applied by TCRdb to the 5' RACE reads, yields one record per CDR3 protein. The sample lists around 390,000 distinct CDR3 sequences, approximately 16% occurring once. Sequenced sample: PBMCs or a T cell subset sorted from them (not recorded which). The receptor set was obtained from a man between 18 and 35 years old who had mild COVID-19 (a few samples of this study predate the infection). Cell type and time point are not known.

This clonotype was observed a handful of times. The chain recombines TRBV11-2 with TRBJ1-1; D gene ambiguous. There are 11 residues in the CDR3. Trimming removed 3 bases from V and 7 bases from J, with 6 bases in between. Germline CDR1 is SGHAT and CDR2 is FQNNGV. The CDR3 bases are TGTGCCAGCAGCTTGAAGGGTGAAGCTTTCTTT. It translates to CASSLKGEAFF.

In its sample, this clonotype was seen a few times. The rearrangement joins TRBV19 to TRBJ1-4, with TRBD1 matching 7 bases. Germline CDR1 and CDR2: LNHDA and SQIVND (reference sequence). This CDR3 has 16 amino acids. V shed 7 bases, J shed 6 bases, and the junction held 14 bases outside the gene matches. The DNA for the CDR3 is TGTGCCAGTACCACCAACGGGAGGGGGCGAGATGAAAAACTGTTTTTT. Its translation is CASTTNGRGRDEKLFF.

This clonotype turned up a few times. This chain joins TRBV6-2 or TRBV6-3 and TRBJ2-3; D gene unclear. Trimming removed 4 bases from V and 6 bases from J, with 11 bases in between. Germline loops: CDR1 MNHEY, CDR2 SVGEGT. The length of the CDR3 is 13 residues. CDR3 coding DNA: TGTGCCAGCAGTTTTGGGATGAGCGATACGCAGTATTTT. Translated, it gives CASSFGMSDTQYF.

The rearrangement uses TRBV10-1 and TRBJ1-5, with 9 nucleotides matching TRBD1. Germline V CDR1 and CDR2: WNHNN, SYGVQD (reference sequence). J was trimmed by 6 bases and V by 8 bases; bases with no gene match: 5. There are 13 residues in the CDR3. The CDR3 DNA reads as TGCGCCAGCGATCCGGGACAGGGTCAGCCCCAGCATTTT. This codes for CASDPGQGQPQHF.

The J gene is TRBJ1-1, the V gene TRBV5-1; D may be TRBD1 (5 bases). The germline CDR1 and CDR2 sequences are SGHRS and YFSETQ. Trimming removed 3 bases at V and 0 bases at J, with 15 bases between. This CDR3 contains 16 residues. The DNA for the CDR3 is TGCGCCAGCAGCTCCATGGTCCAGGGACTGAACACTGAAGCTTTCTTT. It translates to CASSSMVQGLNTEAFF.

This clonotype was observed a few times. The chain links TRBV11-1 to TRBJ2-7; the match to TRBD2 covers 8 bases. The germline gives CDR1 SGHAT, CDR2 FQDESV (reference sequence). V dropped 5 bases and J dropped 8; count of bases not matched to a gene: 2. This CDR3 has 11 residues. The CDR3 reads CASSRGGKQYV. The CDR3 nucleotides read TGTGCCAGCAGCCGGGGGGGCAAGCAGTACGTC.

This chain joins TRBV7-9 and TRBJ1-2; 8 bases are a match to TRBD1. Losses at the gene ends were 7 bases for V and 4 bases for J; bases not matched to a gene: 14. The germline gives CDR1 SEHNR, CDR2 FQNEAQ (reference sequence). The CDR3 covers 16 residues. This chain's CDR3 is CASNAAGQGAIYGYTF. In DNA form, the CDR3 reads TGTGCCAGCAACGCGGCTGGGCAGGGGGCAATCTATGGCTACACCTTC.

This clonotype was seen a few times. This chain links TRBV20-1 with TRBJ2-7, with D possibly TRBD2 on 5 matching bases. The CDR3 has 13 residues. V was cut by 2 bases and J by 9 bases, with 17 bases left in between. Germline V gene lookup returns CDR1 DFQATT and CDR2 SNEGSKA (reference sequence). Here the CDR3 reads CSARRPLEWVQYF. The CDR3 nucleotides are TGCAGTGCTAGAAGACCACTAGAGTGGGTGCAGTACTTC.

The chain has TRBV5-1 and TRBJ1-2; 7 positions match TRBD1. V lost 7 bases and J lost 5; bases outside the gene matches: 11. The CDR3 is 14 residues long. CDR1 is SGHRS and CDR2 is YFSETQ in the germline V gene. CDR3 amino acids: CASYPGQQTYGYTF. The DNA for the CDR3 is TGCGCCAGCTACCCGGGACAGCAAACTTATGGCTACACCTTC. The complete variable domain, with remaining parts taken from reference TRBV5-1 and TRBJ1-2, reads KAGVTQTPRYLIKTRGQQVTLSCSPISGHRSVSWYQQTPGQGLQFLFEYFSETQRNKGNFPGRFSGRQFSNSRSEMNVSTLELGDSALYLCASYPGQQTYGYTFGSGTRLTVV.

This clonotype has just a few counts. The V gene is TRBV7-9, the J gene TRBJ2-3; D remains unclear. The CDR3 covers 14 residues. Deletions cut 2 bases from V and 2 bases from J, with 8 bases between. CDR1 is SEHNR, CDR2 FQNEAQ, per germline (reference sequence). This chain's CDR3 is CASSLKAYTDTQYF. The DNA of the CDR3 is TGTGCCAGCAGCTTAAAGGCTTACACAGATACGCAGTATTTT.

This clonotype has more than one count but fewer than ten. The chain carries TRBV4-3 and TRBJ1-2, with 7 bases aligning to TRBD1. CDR1 LGHNA and CDR2 YSLEER come from the germline V gene. The CDR3 length is 15 residues. Unmatched junction bases numbered 9, after V lost 0 bases and J lost 8 bases. The CDR3 loop is CASSQEGGQRRGYTF. The DNA for the CDR3 is TGCGCCAGCAGCCAAGAAGGGGGACAGCGGCGGGGCTACACCTTC.

This clonotype has only a few counts. The chain joins TRBV4-1 to TRBJ2-3, with TRBD2 identical over 13 bases. Germline loops: CDR1 MGHRA, CDR2 YSYEKL. CDR3 length equals 18 residues. With V trimmed by 3 bases and J by 2 bases, 8 bases remained unmatched. CDR3 in amino acids: CASSHFGLAGVTTDTQYF. The CDR3 DNA reads TGCGCCAGCAGCCACTTCGGACTAGCGGGGGTGACCACAGATACGCAGTATTTT.